This paragraph covers one T cell receptor (beta chain) sequence. Its specificity is not known. The germline CDR1 and CDR2 sequences are MNHNY and SVGAGI (reference sequence). V was clipped by 5 bases and J by 5 bases; unmatched bases: 12. The CDR3 spans 17 residues. This entry belongs to a study of HIV-infected patients and healthy controls. Alpha and beta constant-region primers primed reverse transcription of about 500 ng RNA. Separate chain-specific third strand synthesis with multiplexing indices produced the alpha and beta libraries. Two random hexamers, added before amplification and joined, formed each molecule's 12-nucleotide barcode. One entry per CDR3 protein, called by TCRdb with MiXCR from the 5' RACE reads. The top ten hold around 3.9% of the sample, which has roughly 25,000 distinct CDR3 sequences, under 9.5% seen once. The study, taken as a whole, reports: Healthy controls shared more CDR3 sequences between individuals than HIV-infected patients did.

All unsorted peripheral T cells were captured because whole blood was used without fractionation. Peripheral blood, more than 2 ml, was drawn for RNA extraction. The J gene is TRBJ2-1, the V gene TRBV6-6, with 10 bases matching TRBD2. The clonotype comes from an adult in good health. Source material: blood. The DNA for the CDR3 is TGTGCCAGCAGTGGGGGGGCTCTAGCGGGGGTTAACAATGAGCAGTTCTTC. It yields the protein CASSGGALAGVNNEQFF.